This TCR beta chain was recorded in a study of blood T cell repertoires in COVID-19. Study-level background: Specimens from acute and convalescent COVID-19 originated in the United States, Italy and Spain.

Germline V gene sequence: CDR1 SNHLY, CDR2 FYNNEI. The V end lost 10 bases, the J end lost 6 bases, and 19 bases lay between the germline ends. The CDR3 loop spans 13 amino acids. Produced via immunoSEQ multiplex PCR; TCRdb's table is partial and in-frame only. The sample shows around 100,000 clones, more than 80% of them seen only once. The chain combines TRBV2 with TRBJ2-7; possibly TRBD1 for D (7 bases). The TCR sequence derives from a human donor in a cohort sampled during active COVID-19. Material for sequencing was peripheral blood. In DNA form, the CDR3 reads TGTGCCACCGCGGGCCCCCAGGGGGGCGAGCAGTACTTC. Residues: CATAGPQGGEQYF.